The 18 T cell receptor beta chains below were found in one sample sequenced in a study of metastatic and nonmetastatic thyroid tumors. Not a single patient had been given any form of treatment at any point before undergoing thyroid surgery. Using MiXCR, TCRdb reanalyzed the PCR reads. The sample includes 25,000 to 30,000 clones, about 25% seen only once; the top ten take more than 2%. Sequencing was done on a sample of blood. These receptors were collected from a female donor with papillary thyroid cancer or a benign thyroid nodule (not recorded which). Some clones in this sample may be carry-over from other donors' samples.

This clone was counted ten times or more. V gene TRBV10-1 combines with J gene TRBJ1-5, with 7 bases that match TRBD1. This CDR3 is built from 14 residues. CDR1 is WNHNN, CDR2 SYGVQD, per germline (reference sequence). J gave up 3 bases and V 3 bases, and 2 bases lay outside the gene matches. The CDR3 region is CASSEGTANQPQHF. The DNA for the CDR3 is TGCGCCAGCAGTGAAGGGACAGCCAATCAGCCCCAGCATTTT.

In its sample, this clone was seen many times. The V call is TRBV2, the J call TRBJ2-1; TRBD1 agrees at 7 bases. CDR3 length: 12 residues. The trim removed 6 bases at V and 10 bases at J, leaving 6 bases unmatched. Looked up from germline, CDR1 is SNHLY and CDR2 is FYNNEI. CDR3 in amino acids: CASSFGQAEQFF. Written as DNA, the CDR3 is TGTGCCAGCAGCTTCGGACAGGCCGAGCAGTTCTTC.

The chain couples TRBV5-1 to TRBJ2-3; maybe TRBD2 (7 bases). Germline values: CDR1 SGHRS, CDR2 YFSETQ. Trimming took 0 bases from V and 11 from J, leaving 19 bases between them. The CDR3 contains 15 residues. The CDR3, as DNA: TGCGCCAGCAGCTTGGGGCAGGGAGGGACATATATGCAGTATTTT. It translates to CASSLGQGGTYMQYF. Together with reference TRBV5-1 and TRBJ2-3, the CDR3 gives the full variable domain: KAGVTQTPRYLIKTRGQQVTLSCSPISGHRSVSWYQQTPGQGLQFLFEYFSETQRNKGNFPGRFSGRQFSNSRSEMNVSTLELGDSALYLCASSLGQGGTYMQYFGPGTRLTVL.

This clone appeared many times. The V call is TRBV4-1, the J call TRBJ2-3, with 7 nucleotides matching TRBD1. This CDR3 has 18 amino acids. The ends lost 3 bases at V and 0 bases at J; junction bases unmatched: 12. CDR1 is MGHRA, CDR2 YSYEKL, per germline. CDR3 in amino acids: CASSHTQQGIRSTDTQYF. CDR3 bases: TGCGCCAGCAGCCACACACAACAGGGGATTCGGAGCACAGATACGCAGTATTTT.

A remark on this clone: The junction departs from the called germline gene at one end, perhaps through a read error. The chain joins TRBV18 to TRBJ2-5; the D is unclear. The length of the CDR3 is 12 residues. In germline, CDR1 is KGHSH, CDR2 LQKENI. The CDR3 DNA reads TGTGCCAGCCCACCGCGGAGAGAGCCCCAGTACTTC. This sequence encodes CASPPRREPQYF.

The chain links TRBV4-3 to TRBJ1-1, with D tentatively TRBD1 (5 bases). CDR1 and CDR2 from the germline V gene are LGHNA and YSLEER. V was shortened by 1 base and J by 1 base, with 16 bases between the two germline ends. This CDR3 contains 17 residues. CDR3 region: CASSQASGWVANTEAFF. For the CDR3, the DNA is TGCGCCAGCAGCCAAGCCTCAGGGTGGGTTGCGAACACTGAAGCTTTCTTT.

Many counts were recorded for this clone. The J gene is TRBJ2-1, the V gene TRBV14; 8 bases agree with TRBD2. With V trimmed by 3 bases and J by 3 bases, 13 bases remained unmatched. Germline-derived CDR1 and CDR2 are SGHDN and FVKESK. The CDR3 sequence is 18 residues long. DNA for the CDR3: TGTGCCAGCAGCCACTCCACGGGGCTAGCGGGCGTCTACAATGAGCAGTTCTTC. It codes for CASSHSTGLAGVYNEQFF.

V and J are TRBV20-1 and TRBJ2-7; unclear D gene. This CDR3 region has 12 residues. With 4 bases removed from V and 1 base from J, the gap between germline ends came to 8 bases. CDR1 and CDR2 from the germline V gene are DFQATT and SNEGSKA (reference sequence). CDR3: CSATVESYEQYF. The DNA for the CDR3 is TGCAGTGCTACTGTAGAGTCCTACGAGCAGTACTTC.

Ten or more counts support this clone. The V and J genes are TRBV19 and TRBJ2-3; TRBD1 aligns across 7 bases. The CDR3 consists of 14 residues. The trim removed 6 bases at V and 0 bases at J, leaving 3 bases unmatched. The V gene's germline CDR1 is LNHDA and CDR2 SQIVND (reference sequence). The CDR3 nucleotides are TGTGCCAGTAGGCAGACAGGGAGCACAGATACGCAGTATTTT. It encodes CASRQTGSTDTQYF.

This chain links TRBV10-2 with TRBJ2-1; D is unresolved. V was clipped by 5 bases and J by 12 bases, with 20 bases between them. The germline CDR1 and CDR2 sequences are WSHSY and SAAADI. This CDR3 contains 14 residues. The CDR3 here is CASSTLSFYKAQFF. For the CDR3, the DNA is TGCGCCAGCAGTACGTTATCATTCTACAAGGCGCAGTTCTTC.

In regard to this clone: Other DNA sequences of this sample code for an identical CDR3. The CDR3 DNA is TGTGCCAGCAGCCCTCTGCCTGGACAGACTTCGCAACACAGAAACACCATATATTTT. Amino acid sequence: CASSPLPGQTSQHRNTIYF. The genes are TRBV16 and TRBJ1-3; weak D call: TRBD1 (6 bases). The CDR3 runs to 19 residues. CDR1 KGHSY and CDR2 FQNENV come from the germline V gene. V dropped 4 bases and J dropped 5 bases, with 27 bases sitting between them.

This clone counts as medium-sized. The identical CDR3 is also encoded by other nucleotide sequences in the sample. The rearrangement uses TRBV18 and TRBJ2-7; D gene ambiguous. Per germline, CDR1 KGHSH and CDR2 LQKENI. Deletions cut 2 bases from V and 3 bases from J, with 8 bases between. There are 13 residues in the CDR3. The CDR3 here is CASSPSRGYEQYF. In nucleotides, the CDR3 is TGTGCCAGCTCACCATCTCGAGGCTACGAGCAGTACTTC.

The chain uses TRBV4-1 and TRBJ1-1, with D unresolved. The CDR3 length is 19 residues. Trimming took 4 bases from V and 8 from J, leaving 32 bases between them. CDR1 is MGHRA and CDR2 is YSYEKL in the germline V gene. This CDR3 reads CASSPTPLLASGILPEAFF. The CDR3 DNA sequence: TGCGCCAGCAGCCCCACGCCTCTTCTCGCGTCCGGCATCCTGCCCGAAGCTTTCTTT.

This clone was seen many times. The chain has TRBV6-1 and TRBJ1-2; tentatively, D is TRBD1 (5 bases). The CDR3 is 15 residues long. Trimming took 4 bases from V and 5 from J, leaving 17 bases between them. CDR1 MNHNS and CDR2 SASEGT come from the germline V gene. The CDR3 bases are TGTGCCAGCAGTGCCTCGGAGACAGACGTATATGGCTACACCTTC. Protein product: CASSASETDVYGYTF.

This clone appeared many times. The V gene is TRBV4-1, the J gene TRBJ2-7, with D possibly being TRBD2 (5 bases). Germline CDR1 is MGHRA and CDR2 is YSYEKL. V was pared by 4 bases and J by 4 bases, with 11 bases between. This CDR3 contains 13 residues. DNA of the CDR3: TGCGCCAGCAGCCCGCAGGACTTGTACGAGCAGTACTTC. This encodes CASSPQDLYEQYF.

This clone showed up many times. This chain links TRBV5-4 with TRBJ2-1; TRBD2 aligns across 8 bases. CDR1 SGHNT and CDR2 YYREEE come from the germline V gene (reference sequence). The V segment lost 6 bases and the J segment 6 bases; nucleotides outside the gene matches: 8. The CDR3 is 14 residues long. In DNA, the CDR3 is TGTGCCAGCACCGGGGGGGGAAGAACCAATGAGCAGTTCTTC. This gives the protein CASTGGGRTNEQFF.

This clone was counted between two and nine times. J is TRBJ2-7 and V is TRBV27; D possibly corresponds to TRBD1 (6 bases). From germline, CDR1 is MNHEY and CDR2 SMNVEV (reference sequence). This CDR3 has 14 residues. V lost 5 bases to trimming and J lost 1 base, with 12 bases between them. CDR3 amino acids: CASSTSGASYEQYF. Written as DNA, the CDR3 is TGTGCCAGCAGTACCTCAGGGGCGTCCTACGAGCAGTACTTC.

This clone turned up a few times. A much larger clone sits a single nucleotide away, making a read error possible. The chain has TRBV2 and TRBJ2-1; tentative D call: TRBD2 (6 bases). The CDR3 is made up of 15 amino acids. The germline V gene has CDR1 SNHLY and CDR2 FYNNEI. Written as DNA, the CDR3 is TGTGCCAACAGTGGTGGCCTAGCGATAAACAATGAGCAGTTCTTC. This codes for CANSGGLAINNEQFF.